This T cell receptor beta chain was documented in a study of cytomegalovirus exposure and HLA in healthy donors. TCRdb keeps only in-frame clones here, not all; method: immunoSEQ multiplex PCR. The sample holds roughly 120,000 clones, more than 75% seen once. Findings and caveats of the study: It was found in a later analysis that first-cohort TCR clusters tended to co-occur in the approximately 120 validation repertoires. The classifier, whose performance was assessed in both the original and validation cohorts, reportedly diagnosed cytomegalovirus status with high specificity and sensitivity. According to the study, 150 to 200 TCR beta chains were cytomegalovirus-associated. Among the CMV-associated chains, a few were confirmed in vitro as specific for CMV antigens.

Losses at the gene ends were 0 bases for V and 5 bases for J; bases not matched to a gene: 3. Germline V gene sequence: CDR1 SEHNR, CDR2 FQNEAQ (reference sequence). This CDR3 comprises 14 residues. Of note for this clone: Antigen: not known.

The TCR comes from a woman in her thirties in good health and CMV-seropositive. The chain couples TRBV7-9 to TRBJ2-7; 8 nucleotides align to TRBD1. Sequences were obtained from PBMCs. The CDR3, as DNA: TGTGCCAGCAGCTTAGCAGGACAGGGCCACGAGCAGTACTTC. This gives the protein CASSLAGQGHEQYF.